The clone carrying this T cell receptor beta chain was detected many times. Antigen: not known. The data derive from a study of beta chain features in type 1 diabetes. Whole-study results and caveats: More deletions and fewer insertions at VDJ junctions were found in patients with type 1 diabetes. All four CD4+ subsets from Type 1 diabetes patients carried moderately but significantly shorter TCRB CDR3s.

Looked up from germline, CDR1 is MNHNS and CDR2 is SASEGT. Trimming shortened V by 6 bases and J by 2 bases, and 5 bases separated the two germline ends. This CDR3 is built from 11 residues. Every isolated RNA sample was fully reverse transcribed, so sequencing captured expressed TCRB transcripts. Sequencing used immunoSEQ multiplex PCR; TCRdb keeps in-frame clones, though not all of them. The sample yields 300,000 to 350,000 clones, 9.3% seen once. This sequence was found in a man between 25 and 39 years old with type 1 diabetes. The sequenced sample was central memory CD4+ T cells from blood. The gene calls are TRBV6-1 and TRBJ2-7; D unresolved. The CDR3 nucleotides are TGTGCCAGCAGCCAGACCTACGAGCAGTACTTC. Translation gives CASSQTYEQYF.